The entry that follows covers one T cell receptor (beta chain) sequence. Its target is unknown. Per sample, roughly 9.5 x 10^4 TCR templates were assayed. Here immunoSEQ multiplex PCR was the method, and the copy in TCRdb shows in-frame clones only, minus some. The data show around 100,000 clones, with around 90% seen just once and roughly 0.78% held by the top ten. The sample is drawn from a study of siplizumab effects on memory and regulatory T cells. Overall study results and limits: A minor share of alloreactive clones matched unstimulated subsets. A major contribution to the alloresponse seemed to be made by naive T cells, which seemed more diverse than memory cells.

Trimming took off 4 bases at V and 0 bases at J, with 13 bases between the two ends. This CDR3 is 15 amino acids long. The germline V gene encodes CDR1 SGHRS and CDR2 YFSETQ. The V and J genes are TRBV5-1 and TRBJ2-5; possibly TRBD1 for D (6 bases). The source material was Tregs sorted from blood. The receptor's source is a human donor in good health. The CDR3 DNA follows: TGCGCCAGCAGCATTATGGACAGTAACCAAGAGACCCAGTACTTC. It yields the protein CASSIMDSNQETQYF.